This T cell receptor beta chain was found in a study of T cell clones after liver transplantation. Findings and caveats of the study: Donor-reactive sequences fell more than third party-reactive ones, suggesting partial deletion. Conclusions were preliminary, with small, heterogeneous patient groups.

A remark on this clone: Antigen specificity is unknown.

Repertoires were generated with immunoSEQ multiplex PCR, while TCRdb's copy carries only in-frame clones and drops some. The data contain roughly 40,000 clones, about 86% of them singletons. Specimen: CD4+ T cells from blood, collected 24 months after liver transplant. This TCR was sampled from a human patient who received a liver transplant. Some T cells could come from the graft donor.

This chain's CDR3 is CASSEGLLGGEQYF. Written as DNA, the CDR3 is TGTGCCAGTAGTGAAGGCTTACTGGGTGGGGAGCAGTACTTC. The V call is TRBV19, the J call TRBJ2-7, with D uncertain. V lost 5 bases and J 7 bases, leaving 18 bases between the germline ends. Germline CDR1 LNHDA, CDR2 SQIVND (reference sequence). CDR3 size: 14 residues.